This passage covers 5 T cell receptor beta chains from one sample sequenced in a study of cytomegalovirus exposure and HLA in healthy donors. The primer mix had 60 Vbeta and 13 Jbeta primers. TCRdb's copy holds only in-frame clones and misses some; the assay was immunoSEQ multiplex PCR. The sample includes some 140,000 clones, 73% of them seen just once. Sequencing input: PBMCs. The receptors stem from a middle-aged woman in good health and CMV-seronegative.

This rearrangement joins TRBV2 to TRBJ1-2; 9 bases match TRBD1. In germline, CDR1 is SNHLY, CDR2 FYNNEI. This CDR3 region has 14 residues. The J segment lost 7 bases and the V segment lost 6 bases, leaving 9 bases of the junction unmatched. The CDR3 protein is CASSGTQGAGGYTF. CDR3 coding DNA: TGTGCCAGCAGCGGTACACAGGGGGCGGGTGGCTACACCTTC.

The V gene is TRBV7-6, the J gene TRBJ2-2, with 7 positions matching TRBD1. Germline assignment: CDR1 SGHVS and CDR2 FNYEAQ. The V gene end was trimmed by 6 bases and the J gene end by 3 bases; junction bases not matched to a gene: 4. There are 14 residues in the CDR3. The CDR3 protein is CASSETGDTGELFF. CDR3 nucleotides: TGTGCCAGCAGTGAAACAGGGGACACCGGGGAGCTGTTTTTT.

The chain combines TRBV19 with TRBJ1-1; D ambiguous. Trimming removed 8 bases at V and 1 base at J, with 17 bases between. The CDR3 length is 15 residues. CDR1 and CDR2 from the germline V gene are LNHDA and SQIVND (reference sequence). Written as DNA, the CDR3 is TGTGCCAGTGCAGGAGGGTCTTTGTGGAACACTGAAGCTTTCTTT. Translating it yields CASAGGSLWNTEAFF. The full variable domain, its missing parts supplied by reference TRBV19 and TRBJ1-1, is DGGITQSPKYLFRKEGQNVTLSCEQNLNHDAMYWYRQDPGQGLRLIYYSQIVNDFQKGDIAEGYSVSREKKESFPLTVTSAQKNPTAFYLCASAGGSLWNTEAFFGQGTRLTVV.

The CDR3: CASSNPGQGAITEAFF. As DNA, the CDR3 is TGTGCCAGCAGTAATCCGGGACAGGGGGCGATCACTGAAGCTTTCTTT. This chain uses TRBV27 with TRBJ1-1; 12 bases are shared with TRBD1. Germline V gene lookup returns CDR1 MNHEY and CDR2 SMNVEV (reference sequence). V lost 5 bases and J lost 4; bases outside the gene matches: 8. The CDR3 length is 16 residues.

About this clone itself: The junction departs from germline at one end; a sequencing error may be responsible. The chain uses TRBV27 and TRBJ1-5; 9 bases agree with TRBD1. Germline assignment: CDR1 MNHEY and CDR2 SMNVEV (reference sequence). The CDR3 extends over 17 amino acids. The CDR3 sequence: CASRTGQGTYSNQPRHF. CDR3 sequence (DNA): TGTGCCAGCAGGACCGGACAGGGGACATATAGCAATCAGCCCCGGCATTTT.